The T cell receptor (beta chain) described here comes from a study of blood T cell repertoires in COVID-19 (dated by TCRdb to the early 2020s). About the full investigation: Samples from collaborators originated in the United States, Italy and Spain and spanned both the acute and convalescent phases of COVID-19. Deeply sampled blood TCRbeta repertoires from subjects exposed to, actively infected with, or recovered from COVID-19 were included in the dataset. The repertoires were made available in a free public database intended to serve as a resource for research on the immune response to SARS-CoV-2. A de-identified subject ID, COVID-19 status, age in years and sex were almost always included in the sample metadata. The samples were drawn from the first 160 participants of the ongoing ImmuneRACE study and from 1,254 subjects provided by 6 global collaborators. HLA class I and class II types, where available, came from metadata supplied by the sample provider rather than from assay-based typing. The prospective study material was composed of cDNA or gDNA derived from T cells, B-cell-depleted T cells, or PBMCs.

Reading the germline V gene (reference sequence) gives CDR1 LNHNV and CDR2 YYDKDF. Inclusive of the bounding cysteine and phenylalanine, the CDR3 is 14 residues long. Of all the DNA, just the CDR3 is kept, 42 bases in frame from base 1. Ends trimmed: V by 3 bases, J by 5 bases; bases unmatched to a gene: 4. The immunoSEQ Assay, a bias-controlled multiplex PCR, was used to amplify TCRbeta CDR3 regions from genomic DNA. The paper's processing steps were these. The number of nucleated cells in each sample was estimated from the amplification of reference gene primers within the assay. Sequence reads were collapsed and filtered to measure the absolute abundance of every unique TCRbeta CDR3 rearrangement. For each sample, productive Simpson clonality was calculated by taking the square root of Simpson's diversity index across productive rearrangements. The table was pulled from immuneACCESS by TCRdb, which kept in-frame rearrangements only. Such tables lose some clones; where checked, under half of the loss comes from unresolved V genes, and the rest has no known cause. The V and J calls and clone size were taken over from that table, and D and trimming were inferred from the DNA. The sample table records hundreds of thousands of clones; roughly 86% of these occur just once. In total, the top ten clones hold roughly 2.9% of the sample.

Participants in the prospective study were enrolled through a virtual design, were aged about 18 to 100 years, and lived in 24 United States geographic areas. Cohort assignment in the prospective study relied on participant-reported clinical history from a screening survey and a study questionnaire. Exposed participants had been in contact with someone with a PCR-confirmed or clinician-diagnosed COVID-19 case within 2 weeks of study entry. Mobile phlebotomists in the prospective study collected whole blood, serum and a nasopharyngeal or oropharyngeal swab from every participant. Participants in the prospective study had the option to provide additional blood draws and questionnaires over an approximately 2-month period. Before DNA extraction, prospective study blood samples were shipped either frozen or at room temperature. Study-wide conclusions, independent of this receptor: The quantity of clinical and demographic metadata differed by source and by participant and was supplied without curation.

In regard to this clone: Its binding antigen is unknown. Per-nucleotide qualities are absent, and no much larger clonotype sits a single base away.

Sequencing used PBMCs or T cells enriched from blood (not recorded which). This sequence originates from a woman aged 50 to 60 who had been exposed to COVID-19. The sequence is built from TRBV15 and TRBJ2-7; 10 nucleotides in the junction match TRBD2. The DNA sequence follows: TGTGCCACCAGCAGGGCTAGCGGGGGAAACGAGCAGTACTTC. Its translation reads: CATSRASGGNEQYF.